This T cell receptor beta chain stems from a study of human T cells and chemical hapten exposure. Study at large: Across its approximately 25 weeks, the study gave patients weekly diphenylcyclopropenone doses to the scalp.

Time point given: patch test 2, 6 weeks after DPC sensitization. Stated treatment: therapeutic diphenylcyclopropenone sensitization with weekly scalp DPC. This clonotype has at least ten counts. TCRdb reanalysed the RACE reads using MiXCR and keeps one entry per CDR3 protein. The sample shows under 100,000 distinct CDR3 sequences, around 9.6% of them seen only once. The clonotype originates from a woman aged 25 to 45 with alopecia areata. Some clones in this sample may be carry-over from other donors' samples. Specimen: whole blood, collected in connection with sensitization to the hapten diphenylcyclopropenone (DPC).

CDR3 residues: CASSLAGTSSYEQYF. The CDR3 DNA follows: TGTGCCAGCAGCTTGGCGGGAACAAGTTCCTACGAGCAGTACTTC. This chain joins TRBV5-6 and TRBJ2-7; a weak D match, TRBD2 (5 bases). The V and J ends lost 0 bases and 1 base respectively, with 11 bases between them. The CDR3 is 15 amino acids. CDR1 and CDR2 (germline): SGHDT, YYEEEE.